The 2 T cell receptor beta chains below were found in one sample sequenced in a study of T cell responses to AZD1222 COVID-19 vaccine. The repertoire was sequenced with immunoSEQ multiplex PCR; TCRdb's copy has only in-frame clones and lacks some. Of about 96,000 clones in the sample, roughly 89% are singletons; the top ten hold roughly 5.6%. The specimen comprised peripheral blood, sampled on day 0 of MenACWY control vaccination. The receptors were sampled from an adult in good health.

This chain joins TRBV4-1 and TRBJ1-2, with D hard to call. There are 16 residues in the CDR3. V gave up 0 bases and J gave up 4 bases, with 15 bases separating them. Germline CDR1 MGHRA, CDR2 YSYEKL. The CDR3 DNA sequence: TGCGCCAGCAGCCAAGATTGGGTGTCCGTGCCCTATGGCTACACCTTC. It is translated as CASSQDWVSVPYGYTF.

J is TRBJ2-3 and V is TRBV18; 9 bases agree with TRBD2. The CDR3 contains 15 residues. V gave up 0 bases and J gave up 3 bases; unmatched junction bases: 1. CDR1 is KGHSH and CDR2 is LQKENI in the germline V gene. DNA for the CDR3: TGTGCCAGCTCACCACCGAGCGGGGGGACAGATACGCAGTATTTT. This codes for CASSPPSGGTDTQYF.